The 10 T cell receptor beta chains reported below all come from one sample, sequenced in a study of blood T cell repertoires in COVID-19. Sequencing used immunoSEQ multiplex PCR; TCRdb keeps in-frame clones, though not all of them. The sample lists around 180,000 clones; 84% were seen once. Sequenced sample: PBMCs or T cells enriched from blood (not recorded which). These receptors were obtained from a man between 50 and 59 years old who had recovered from COVID-19.

The chain combines TRBV19 with TRBJ2-3; D is unclear. CDR3 length: 13 residues. The V and J ends lost 5 bases and 5 bases respectively, with 11 bases between them. Per germline, CDR1 LNHDA and CDR2 SQIVND (reference sequence). CDR3 DNA sequence: TGTGCCAGTAGTGAGCAGGTTATAGATACGCAGTATTTT. Residues: CASSEQVIDTQYF.

Concerning this clone itself: The sample holds other DNA sequences that translate to the same CDR3. The gene calls are TRBV3-1 (or the pseudogene TRBV3-2) and TRBJ2-7; 9 positions match TRBD1. CDR3 length: 16 residues. Germline V gene data show CDR1 as LGHDT and CDR2 as YNNKEL (reference sequence). V lost 1 base, J lost 4 bases, and 8 bases stayed unmatched. Here the CDR3 reads CASSQVGTGRGYEQYF. The DNA for the CDR3 is TGTGCCAGCAGCCAAGTAGGGACAGGGCGTGGGTACGAGCAGTACTTC.

Turning to this clone: The sample contains more than one DNA sequence encoding this CDR3. J is TRBJ2-5 and V is TRBV15; D gene uncertain. With 1 base removed from V and 4 bases from J, the gap between germline ends came to 10 bases. Germline V CDR1 and CDR2: LNHNV, YYDKDF (reference sequence). This CDR3 is built from 14 residues. The CDR3 spells CATSRVNSGETQYF. CDR3 DNA: TGTGCCACCAGCAGAGTAAACTCGGGAGAGACCCAGTACTTC. Complete variable domain (other parts from reference TRBV15 and TRBJ2-5): DAMVIQNPRYQVTQFGKPVTLSCSQTLNHNVMYWYQQKSSQAPKLLFHYYDKDFNNEADTPDNFQSRRPNTSFCFLDIRSPGLGDTAMYLCATSRVNSGETQYFGPGTRLLVL.

The genes are TRBV15 and TRBJ1-2; D not certain. The V gene lost 8 bases and the J gene lost 8 bases, with 15 bases spanning the gap. In germline, CDR1 is LNHNV, CDR2 YYDKDF (reference sequence). The CDR3 length is 12 residues. The DNA of the CDR3 is TGTGCCACCGGCACCTACCTCGGGGGCTACACCTTC. It encodes CATGTYLGGYTF.

The J gene is TRBJ1-2, the V gene TRBV5-1; a weak D match, TRBD1 (6 bases). Germline CDR1 is SGHRS and CDR2 is YFSETQ. Trimming left V 2 bases short and J 4 bases short, with 15 bases between. This CDR3 is 15 amino acids long. CDR3 bases: TGCGCCAGCAGCTTACTCCCGGACAGCTTCTATGGCTACACCTTC. Translation gives CASSLLPDSFYGYTF.

This chain uses TRBV6-5 with TRBJ2-7; 8 positions match TRBD1. CDR1 and CDR2 (germline): MNHEY, SVGAGI. The CDR3 spans 14 residues. V shed 6 bases, J shed 2 bases, and the junction held 6 bases outside the gene matches. The DNA for the CDR3 is TGTGCCAGCAGCCTTACAGGGGGAGCCTACGAGCAGTACTTC. Amino acids: CASSLTGGAYEQYF.

The chain has TRBV7-2 and TRBJ2-4, with D possibly TRBD1 on 5 matching bases. Trimming cost V 2 bases and J 9 bases, with 11 bases left between them. Germline lookup yields CDR1 SGHTA and CDR2 FQGNSA. CDR3 length: 13 residues. The CDR3 nucleotides are TGTGCCAGCAGCTTAAACCCTCAGGGCATTCAGTACTTC. Its translation: CASSLNPQGIQYF.

The chain is built from TRBV27 and TRBJ1-5; maybe TRBD1 (5 bases). Germline assignment: CDR1 MNHEY and CDR2 SMNVEV (reference sequence). CDR3 length: 14 amino acids. Trimming shortened V by 4 bases and J by 6 bases, and 13 bases separated the two germline ends. The CDR3 loop reads CASSWMGGFQPQHF. CDR3 in DNA: TGTGCCAGCAGTTGGATGGGGGGATTTCAGCCCCAGCATTTT.

The V gene is TRBV6-6, the J gene TRBJ1-4; 7 positions agree with TRBD1. This CDR3 spans 13 amino acids. V dropped 6 bases and J dropped 7; count of bases not matched to a gene: 5. The germline V gene encodes CDR1 MNHNY and CDR2 SVGAGI (reference sequence). The CDR3 region is CASSTGVAEKLFF. DNA for the CDR3: TGTGCCAGCAGCACAGGGGTTGCTGAAAAACTGTTTTTT.

There are a few counts of this clone. The rearrangement links TRBV5-5 to TRBJ2-2; possibly TRBD2 for D (5 bases). The CDR3 covers 13 residues. V was trimmed by 2 bases and J by 11 bases, leaving 13 bases between them. Germline-derived CDR1 and CDR2 are SGHKS and YYEKEE (reference sequence). This chain's CDR3 is CASSFFTGGELFF. In DNA, the CDR3 is TGTGCCAGCAGCTTTTTTACCGGAGGCGAGCTGTTTTTT.